The present entry profiles one TCR beta chain with its context. Its antigen is not known. The sample comes from a study of a mutant IDH1 vaccine in newly diagnosed glioma. Study-wide points: Vaccine-induced immune responses occurred in under 95% of patients.

The method was immunoSEQ multiplex PCR; TCRdb's version includes in-frame clones alone and lacks a portion of them. The table includes about 62,000 clones, around 89% detected once. As for time point: week 11, during vaccination. Vaccination comprised doses that each held 300 ug of mutant IDH1 20-mer peptide, plus topical imiquimod. Each of the donors came in with new WHO grade 3 or 4 astrocytomas that were IDH1-mutant and ATRX-lost. CDR3 length: 16 residues. Germline CDR1 reads KGHSH; CDR2 reads LQKENI. Trimming removed 2 bases at V and 8 bases at J, with 19 bases between. V is TRBV18 and J is TRBJ2-1, with a tentative D call TRBD2 (5 bases). The input for sequencing was PBMCs, taken from a glioma patient whose treatment included an IDH1 peptide vaccine. This TCR was recovered from a man aged 35 to 55 with glioma. The CDR3 here is CASSPYVGDPGDEQFF. In nucleotides, the CDR3 is TGTGCCAGCTCACCATATGTCGGGGATCCCGGGGATGAGCAGTTCTTC.